Listed here are 2 T cell receptor beta chains from one sample, sequenced in a study of blood T cell repertoires in COVID-19. Clones were read by immunoSEQ multiplex PCR, and TCRdb kept only the in-frame ones, dropping some. The top ten hold about 1.4% of the sample, which has under 300,000 clones, roughly 82% seen once. The sequencing sample was made of peripheral blood. The receptors derive from a woman in her thirties or forties who had recovered from COVID-19.

The chain links TRBV7-2 to TRBJ2-1; tentative D call: TRBD2 (5 bases). The germline CDR1 and CDR2 sequences are SGHTA and FQGNSA. With 0 bases removed from V and 1 base from J, the gap between germline ends came to 10 bases. The CDR3 has 16 amino acids. The CDR3 here is CASSLAGSGSYNEQFF. DNA of the CDR3: TGTGCCAGCAGCTTAGCGGGATCGGGGTCCTACAATGAGCAGTTCTTC. The entire variable domain, with the rest obtained from reference TRBV7-2 and TRBJ2-1, is as follows: GAGVSQSPSNKVTEKGKDVELRCDPISGHTALYWYRQSLGQGLEFLIYFQGNSAPDKSGLPSDRFSAERTGGSVSTLTIQRTQQEDSAVYLCASSLAGSGSYNEQFFGPGTRLTVL.

This clone has just one count. V gene TRBV18 combines with J gene TRBJ2-1, with D unresolved. Germline V gene sequence: CDR1 KGHSH, CDR2 LQKENI. The CDR3 length is 14 residues. V gave up 4 bases and J gave up 0 bases, with 7 bases separating them. DNA for the CDR3: TGTGCCAGCTCACGAGATAGCTCCTACAATGAGCAGTTCTTC. Protein: CASSRDSSYNEQFF.